Following are 12 T cell receptor beta chains from one sample sequenced in a study of cytomegalovirus exposure and HLA in healthy donors. Use of 60 Vbeta and 13 Jbeta primers characterized the PCR. Method: immunoSEQ multiplex PCR; TCRdb's copy keeps in-frame clones and lacks some. The sample consists of roughly 140,000 clones, 70% to 75% of them appearing once. The sequenced sample consisted of PBMCs. These receptors were taken from a woman younger than 45 in good health and CMV-seronegative.

J is TRBJ1-1 and V is TRBV7-9, with TRBD1 matching over 7 bases. V gave up 2 bases and J gave up 1 base; unmatched junction bases: 7. The germline gives CDR1 SEHNR, CDR2 FQNEAQ (reference sequence). CDR3 length equals 16 residues. The CDR3 reads CASSLLGGAGNTEAFF. The CDR3 bases are TGTGCCAGCAGCTTACTAGGGGGCGCGGGGAACACTGAAGCTTTCTTT.

The chain joins TRBV18 to TRBJ1-5; the match to TRBD1 covers 8 bases. CDR1 is KGHSH and CDR2 is LQKENI in the germline V gene. V was pared by 5 bases and J by 1 base, with 4 bases of the junction left unmatched. This CDR3 has 15 residues. The CDR3 protein is CASSTRQGSNQPQHF. The CDR3 nucleotides are TGTGCCAGCTCAACCCGACAGGGGAGCAATCAGCCCCAGCATTTT.

The chain is built from TRBV6-1 and TRBJ2-7; 11 bases align to TRBD1. Trimming cost V 3 bases and J 3 bases; bases outside gene matches: 4. The CDR3 contains 15 residues. CDR1 MNHNS and CDR2 SASEGT come from the germline V gene. The CDR3 loop reads CASSDPDRGLYEQYF. In DNA form, the CDR3 reads TGTGCCAGCAGTGATCCGGACAGGGGGCTCTACGAGCAGTACTTC.

This clone has only a few counts. This chain joins TRBV2 and TRBJ2-7, with TRBD2 matching 7 bases. The CDR3 runs 14 residues. The V and J ends lost 5 bases and 2 bases, in that order; junction bases with no gene match: 6. CDR1 is SNHLY and CDR2 is FYNNEI in the germline V gene. The CDR3 sequence is CASSITGGPYEQYF. The CDR3 coding sequence is TGTGCCAGCAGTATAACGGGAGGCCCCTACGAGCAGTACTTC.

This chain connects TRBV5-4 to TRBJ1-2, with TRBD1 identical over 7 bases. The CDR3 extends over 13 amino acids. The ends lost 1 base at V and 8 bases at J; junction bases unmatched: 5. CDR1 and CDR2 (germline): SGHNT, YYREEE (reference sequence). CDR3 protein: CASSLWRGQGYTF. The CDR3 bases are TGTGCCAGCAGCTTGTGGAGGGGGCAGGGCTACACCTTC.

This clone showed up just a few times. This rearrangement joins TRBV6-5 to TRBJ1-6; possible D gene TRBD1, 6 bases. This CDR3 region has 15 residues. Germline lookup yields CDR1 MNHEY and CDR2 SVGAGI. V was cut by 9 bases and J by 8 bases, with 20 bases left in between. CDR3 coding DNA: TGTGCCAGGCCTGCTTTATTGGGGGCCGATTCACCCCTCCACTTT. Translation: CARPALLGADSPLHF.

This clone was observed a few times. The rearrangement joins TRBV30 to TRBJ2-5; D uncertain. Germline values: CDR1 GTSNPN, CDR2 SVGIG (reference sequence). The CDR3 totals 12 residues. V was clipped by 0 bases and J by 5 bases, with 7 bases between them. The CDR3 here is CAWSVGQETQYF. CDR3 coding DNA: TGTGCCTGGAGTGTGGGCCAGGAGACCCAGTACTTC.

The CDR3, as DNA: TGTGCCAGCAGTATAACCACAGGTAGCTCCTACAATGAGCAGTTCTTC. This sequence encodes CASSITTGSSYNEQFF. The chain recombines TRBV28 with TRBJ2-1, with D tentatively TRBD1 (5 bases). The CDR3 extends over 16 amino acids. Germline assignment: CDR1 MDHEN and CDR2 SYDVKM. V gave up 5 bases and J gave up 0 bases, with 14 bases separating them. Full variable domain (rest looked up from reference TRBV28 and TRBJ2-1): DVKVTQSSRYLVKRTGEKVFLECVQDMDHENMFWYRQDPGLGLRLIYFSYDVKMKEKGDIPEGYSVSREKKERFSLILESASTNQTSMYLCASSITTGSSYNEQFFGPGTRLTVL.

This clone was detected a few times. The chain is built from TRBV27 and TRBJ2-1; tentative D call: TRBD2 (5 bases). The germline V gene encodes CDR1 MNHEY and CDR2 SMNVEV (reference sequence). The ends were cut back, 5 bases at V and 3 bases at J, with 17 bases in the middle. CDR3 length equals 16 residues. The chain's CDR3 is CASSLQLGRHYNEQFF. In DNA, the CDR3 is TGTGCCAGCAGTCTCCAACTAGGAAGGCACTACAATGAGCAGTTCTTC.

The J gene is TRBJ2-2, the V gene TRBV5-4; 9 nucleotides agree with TRBD2. Germline V gene data show CDR1 as SGHNT and CDR2 as YYREEE (reference sequence). This CDR3 has 15 residues. With 4 bases clipped from V and 5 bases from J, the junction kept 6 bases outside the gene matches. This CDR3 reads CASSNRGLATGELFF. The CDR3 DNA reads TGTGCCAGCAGCAATCGGGGACTAGCAACCGGGGAGCTGTTTTTT.

This rearrangement joins TRBV9 to TRBJ2-7; 10 positions match TRBD1. V gave up 3 bases and J gave up 3 bases; unmatched junction bases: 3. Germline V lookup: CDR1 SGDLS, CDR2 YYNGEE. CDR3 length equals 14 residues. The CDR3 here is CASSAGQGGYEQYF. DNA of the CDR3: TGTGCCAGCAGCGCCGGACAGGGGGGCTACGAGCAGTACTTC.

This chain uses TRBV6-5 with TRBJ1-4, with D possibly matching TRBD1 (5 bases). Germline CDR1 is MNHEY and CDR2 is SVGAGI. V was pared by 2 bases and J by 5 bases, with 9 bases between. The CDR3 is 14 amino acids. CDR3 nucleotides: TGTGCCAGCAGTTACGGGGGGGTCAATGAAAAACTGTTTTTT. This sequence encodes CASSYGGVNEKLFF.